These 31 T cell receptor beta chains came from one sample sequenced in a study of cytomegalovirus exposure and HLA in healthy donors. PCR involved 60 Vbeta and 13 Jbeta primers. Data came from immunoSEQ multiplex PCR; TCRdb stores just in-frame clones and leaves some out. The table records some 97,000 clones, around three quarters of them present only once. The sequenced sample consisted of PBMCs. The origin of the receptors is a woman aged 45-60 years in good health and CMV-seropositive.

This chain joins TRBV21-1 and TRBJ2-7; the tabulated D call, TRBD2, remains unverified against the DNA. TRBV21-1 is flagged as a pseudogene. This CDR3 has 17 amino acids. The CDR3 loop reads CASSKALRTEGSYEQYF. CDR3 bases: TGTGCCAGCAGCAAAGCGCTAAGGACGGAGGGCTCCTACGAGCAGTACTTC.

On this clone: At one end, the junction sequence differs from germline, possibly due to a read error. The chain uses TRBV7-9 and TRBJ1-4, with D maybe TRBD1 (5 bases). The germline CDR1 and CDR2 sequences are SEHNR and FQNEAQ (reference sequence). This CDR3 has 17 residues. The DNA of the CDR3 is TGTTCCAGCAGCCTCCCCAGGGAACAGGCTCTTGACCTCAAACTGTTTTTT. It encodes CSSSLPREQALDLKLFF. Combining the CDR3 with reference TRBV7-9 and TRBJ1-4 gives the whole variable domain DTGVSQNPRHKITKRGQNVTFRCDPISEHNRLYWYRQTLGQGPEFLTYFQNEAQLEKSRLLSDRFSAERPKGSFSTLEIQRTEQGDSAMYLCSSSLPREQALDLKLFFGSGTQLSVL.

This clone was picked up a small number of times. The chain carries TRBV7-3 and TRBJ2-1; tentative D call: TRBD2 (5 bases). Trimming left V 7 bases short and J 7 bases short, with 11 bases between. This CDR3 has 12 amino acids. The germline gives CDR1 SGHTA, CDR2 FQGTGA. For the CDR3, the DNA is TGTGCCAGCAAAGGCCCGGGGAATGAGCAGTTCTTC. Translated, it gives CASKGPGNEQFF. The variable domain in full, with the rest retrieved from reference TRBV7-3 and TRBJ2-1, is GAGVSQTPSNKVTEKGKYVELRCDPISGHTALYWYRQSLGQGPEFLIYFQGTGAADDSGLPNDRFFAVRPEGSVSTLKIQRTERGDSAVYLCASKGPGNEQFFGPGTRLTVL.

The rearrangement joins TRBV6-1 to TRBJ1-6, with D possibly matching TRBD1 (5 bases). V lost 1 base to trimming and J lost 4 bases, with 8 bases between them. Germline CDR1 and CDR2: MNHNS and SASEGT. The length of the CDR3 is 15 residues. The CDR3 spells CASSEDQGYNSPLHF. For the CDR3, the DNA is TGTGCCAGCAGTGAAGATCAGGGATATAATTCACCCCTCCACTTT.

The rearrangement links TRBV29-1 to TRBJ1-2; D unclear. V was trimmed by 0 bases and J by 3 bases, leaving 11 bases between them. The CDR3 runs to 14 residues. Germline V gene sequence: CDR1 SQVTM, CDR2 ANQGSEA. Here the CDR3 reads CSVEDPAVYYGYTF. The CDR3, as DNA: TGCAGCGTTGAAGATCCCGCGGTCTACTATGGCTACACCTTC.

The chain combines TRBV7-8 with TRBJ1-1, with D perhaps TRBD1 (6 bases). The CDR3 runs 14 residues. Germline CDR1 SGHVS, CDR2 FQNEAQ. V was cut by 4 bases and J by 4 bases, with 13 bases left in between. For the CDR3, the DNA is TGTGCCAGCAGCTCCCAACAGGGTATCACTGAAGCTTTCTTT. This encodes CASSSQQGITEAFF. The full variable domain, with the rest looked up from reference TRBV7-8 and TRBJ1-1, is GAGVSQSPRYKVAKRGQDVALRCDPISGHVSLFWYQQALGQGPEFLTYFQNEAQLDKSGLPSDRFFAERPEGSVSTLKIQRTQQEDSAVYLCASSSQQGITEAFFGQGTRLTVV.

The V call is TRBV11-2, the J call TRBJ2-2; a weak D match, TRBD1 (5 bases). V dropped 1 base and J dropped 5 bases, with 11 bases sitting between them. Germline loops: CDR1 SGHAT, CDR2 FQNNGV. The CDR3 loop spans 15 amino acids. CDR3 bases: TGTGCCAGCAGCTTAGTTTCAGGGAAAACCGGGGAGCTGTTTTTT. Protein sequence: CASSLVSGKTGELFF.

The chain couples TRBV10-1 to TRBJ2-7, with 7 bases identical to TRBD1. Germline V gives CDR1 WNHNN, CDR2 SYGVQD (reference sequence). The V gene end was trimmed by 2 bases and the J gene end by 3 bases; junction bases not matched to a gene: 4. The CDR3 runs 14 residues. CDR3 nucleotides: TGCGCCAGCAGTGAGGGACAGGCGGACTACGAGCAGTACTTC. This sequence encodes CASSEGQADYEQYF.

The rearrangement uses TRBV11-2 and TRBJ2-7; 8 bases line up with TRBD1. The CDR3 is 13 amino acids. CDR1 is SGHAT and CDR2 is FQNNGV in the germline V gene. V was pared by 6 bases and J by 5 bases, with 6 bases of the junction left unmatched. CDR3 region: CASRRTGYDEQYF. CDR3 nucleotides: TGTGCCAGCAGACGGACAGGGTACGACGAGCAGTACTTC.

The chain links TRBV30 to TRBJ1-5, with D perhaps TRBD1 (6 bases). The CDR3 is 15 residues long. V shed 3 bases and J shed 6 bases, with 18 bases lying between them. The germline V gene has CDR1 GTSNPN and CDR2 SVGIG (reference sequence). The CDR3 DNA reads as TGTGCCTGGAGCCCCCACAGGGTGAGGTTTCAGCCCCAGCATTTT. Protein: CAWSPHRVRFQPQHF. Complete variable domain (other parts from reference TRBV30 and TRBJ1-5): SQTIHQWPATLVQPVGSPLSLECTVEGTSNPNLYWYRQAAGRGLQLLFYSVGIGQISSEVPQNLSASRPQDRQFILSSKKLLLSDSGFYLCAWSPHRVRFQPQHFGDGTRLSIL.

This chain uses TRBV25-1 with TRBJ2-6; 7 nucleotides match TRBD2. Losses at the gene ends were 5 bases for V and 1 base for J; bases not matched to a gene: 5. This CDR3 has 16 residues. CDR1 and CDR2 (germline): MGHDK, SYGVNS. The CDR3 region is CASSPLGGSGANVLTF. The CDR3 nucleotides are TGTGCCAGCAGTCCCCTGGGAGGGTCTGGGGCCAACGTCCTGACTTTC.

This clone came up once. The chain recombines TRBV6-5 with TRBJ1-2, with TRBD1 matching over 8 bases. Trimming removed 0 bases from V and 4 bases from J; junction bases left unmatched: 7. The CDR3 length is 16 residues. Germline V gene sequence: CDR1 MNHEY, CDR2 SVGAGI. CDR3 in DNA: TGTGCCAGCAGTTACTCGGGACAGGCCCCCATCTATGGCTACACCTTC. Its protein is CASSYSGQAPIYGYTF.

The V call is TRBV10-3, the J call TRBJ2-2, with unresolved D. This CDR3 has 13 amino acids. Germline loops: CDR1 ENHRY, CDR2 SYGVKD. V lost 4 bases, J lost 1 base, and 4 bases lay in between. The CDR3 protein is CAISGENTGELFF. The CDR3 bases are TGTGCCATCAGTGGAGAGAACACCGGGGAGCTGTTTTTT.

This clone has just a few counts. The chain uses TRBV4-2 and TRBJ2-2; TRBD2 is a possible D gene (5 bases). The CDR3 runs 15 residues. V was shortened by 4 bases and J by 4 bases, with 13 bases between the two germline ends. CDR1 and CDR2 (germline): LGHNA, YNFKEQ. The CDR3 DNA sequence: TGTGCCAGCAGCCTACACCGGGATACCACCGGGGAGCTGTTTTTT. Translating gives CASSLHRDTTGELFF.

A word on this clone: Germline and junction disagree at one end, which may indicate a read error. The CDR3 bases are TGTGCTAGCAGCCTAAACAGGGGCGCCGAAGCTTTCTTT. Translation gives CASSLNRGAEAFF. The chain joins TRBV7-7 to TRBJ1-1, with TRBD1 matching 7 bases. Germline loops: CDR1 SSHAT, CDR2 FNYEAQ (reference sequence). CDR3 length: 13 residues. Variable domain in full (rest from reference TRBV7-7 and TRBJ1-1): GAGVSQSPRYKVTKRGQDVTLRCDPISSHATLYWYQQALGQGPEFLTYFNYEAQPDKSGLPSDRFSAERPEGSISTLTIQRTEQRDSAMYRCASSLNRGAEAFFGQGTRLTVV.

This clone was seen more than once but under ten times. The rearrangement links TRBV2 to TRBJ1-4; 9 positions agree with TRBD1. The V and J ends lost 6 bases and 7 bases, in that order; junction bases with no gene match: 9. Germline V gene sequence: CDR1 SNHLY, CDR2 FYNNEI. This CDR3 region has 15 residues. The CDR3 DNA reads TGTGCCAGCAGGCCACAGGGGGCAAAGGGTGAAAAACTGTTTTTT. This codes for CASRPQGAKGEKLFF.

This clone was observed a few times. J is TRBJ1-6 and V is TRBV11-3, with D possibly matching TRBD1 (5 bases). Germline V gene sequence: CDR1 SGHNT, CDR2 YENEEA. This CDR3 region has 13 residues. V was clipped by 2 bases and J by 6 bases, with 5 bases between them. The CDR3 DNA reads TGTGCCAGCAGCTTACAGGGTAATTCACCCCTCCACTTT. This codes for CASSLQGNSPLHF.

There are a few counts of this clone. This sequence joins TRBV27 and TRBJ2-1; no definite D call. The CDR3 loop spans 14 amino acids. Germline values: CDR1 MNHEY, CDR2 SMNVEV (reference sequence). The ends were cut back, 3 bases at V and 5 bases at J, with 11 bases in the middle. The CDR3 DNA sequence: TGTGCCAGCAGTTTTAGTAAGCCGGACAATGAGCAGTTCTTC. Translating it yields CASSFSKPDNEQFF.

The chain is built from TRBV7-9 and TRBJ1-1; weak D call: TRBD1 (6 bases). V was cut by 3 bases and J by 6 bases, with 8 bases left in between. Germline CDR1 is SEHNR and CDR2 is FQNEAQ (reference sequence). This CDR3 comprises 12 residues. CDR3: CASSLDSPEAFF. The CDR3 DNA reads TGTGCCAGCAGCTTGGACAGCCCTGAAGCTTTCTTT.

The CDR3 loop is CATLGTFEQFF. CDR3 coding DNA: TGTGCCACCCTTGGTACTTTTGAGCAGTTCTTC. V is TRBV6-1 and J is TRBJ2-1; D uncertain. The ends were cut back, 10 bases at V and 9 bases at J, with 13 bases in the middle. Germline CDR1 and CDR2: MNHNS and SASEGT. CDR3 size: 11 residues.

The chain joins TRBV27 to TRBJ1-5; D is possibly TRBD1 (5 bases). This CDR3 is built from 16 residues. Trimming took off 1 base at V and 5 bases at J, with 15 bases between the two ends. Germline CDR1 reads MNHEY; CDR2 reads SMNVEV (reference sequence). As DNA, the CDR3 is TGTGCCAGCAGTTTATGGGGGGTGCGTGGGGATCAGCCCCAGCATTTT. It specifies CASSLWGVRGDQPQHF.

The chain recombines TRBV9 with TRBJ2-1; D is unresolved. The CDR3 sequence is 14 residues long. The ends were cut back, 0 bases at V and 6 bases at J, with 10 bases in the middle. Germline CDR1 is SGDLS and CDR2 is YYNGEE. CDR3 nucleotides: TGTGCCAGCAGCGTAGGTTCAACGGGCAATGAGCAGTTCTTC. Translated: CASSVGSTGNEQFF.

This chain connects TRBV19 to TRBJ1-4, with TRBD1 matching over 7 bases. Germline CDR1 and CDR2: LNHDA and SQIVND (reference sequence). The CDR3 runs 14 residues. V was clipped by 6 bases and J by 6 bases; unmatched bases: 7. For the CDR3, the DNA is TGTGCCAGTAGCCGGACAGGAGGGTATGAAAAACTGTTTTTT. As protein: CASSRTGGYEKLFF.

This chain joins TRBV6-5 and TRBJ1-5; no clear D gene. The germline V gene has CDR1 MNHEY and CDR2 SVGAGI. This CDR3 has 15 residues. V shed 0 bases and J shed 2 bases, with 8 bases lying between them. Here the CDR3 reads CASSYSFGGNQPQHF. As DNA, the CDR3 is TGTGCCAGCAGTTACTCCTTCGGGGGCAATCAGCCCCAGCATTTT.

This clone has only a few counts. This chain joins TRBV7-9 and TRBJ1-1; D might be TRBD1 (5 bases). The CDR3 is 14 residues long. Germline CDR1 is SEHNR and CDR2 is FQNEAQ (reference sequence). V was cut by 5 bases and J by 1 base, with 11 bases left in between. The CDR3 nucleotides are TGTGCCAGCAGCGCCCAACAGGAGAACACTGAAGCTTTCTTT. Encoded protein: CASSAQQENTEAFF.

The chain employs TRBV6-5 and TRBJ2-7; perhaps TRBD2 as D (5 bases). This CDR3 is built from 13 residues. From germline, CDR1 is MNHEY and CDR2 SVGAGI. V lost 5 bases and J lost 1, with 9 bases in between. CDR3 coding DNA: TGTGCCAGCAGTACGGGGTATTCCTACGAGCAGTACTTC. This codes for CASSTGYSYEQYF.

V usage is TRBV18 and J usage is TRBJ2-7, with a tentative D call TRBD1 (5 bases). Trimming removed 3 bases from V and 9 bases from J, with 21 bases in between. The CDR3 contains 15 residues. Germline values: CDR1 KGHSH, CDR2 LQKENI. This CDR3 reads CASSPQGDPSVSQYF. CDR3 in DNA: TGTGCCAGCTCACCCCAGGGCGATCCCTCTGTTTCGCAGTACTTC.

On this clone: The sample holds other DNA sequences that translate to the same CDR3. The chain links TRBV9 to TRBJ2-7; 7 bases match TRBD1. The CDR3 totals 14 residues. Per the germline V gene, CDR1 is SGDLS and CDR2 is YYNGEE. The V and J ends lost 0 bases and 2 bases, in that order; junction bases with no gene match: 2. The CDR3 DNA sequence: TGTGCCAGCAGCGTAGGACAGGGCCCCTACGAGCAGTACTTC. It is translated as CASSVGQGPYEQYF.

The V gene is TRBV19, the J gene TRBJ1-1; D is unresolved. Germline V gene data show CDR1 as LNHDA and CDR2 as SQIVND (reference sequence). V dropped 10 bases and J dropped 3 bases, with 9 bases sitting between them. The CDR3 covers 11 residues. DNA for the CDR3: TGTGCCACGGGGAGCTACACTGAAGCTTTCTTT. This translates into CATGSYTEAFF.

The chain recombines TRBV15 with TRBJ1-1; TRBD1 is a possible D gene (6 bases). CDR3 length equals 15 residues. CDR1 LNHNV and CDR2 YYDKDF come from the germline V gene (reference sequence). V was cut by 7 bases and J by 1 base, with 16 bases left in between. The CDR3 spells CATTPYGDTNTEAFF. CDR3 sequence (DNA): TGTGCCACCACCCCCTATGGGGACACGAACACTGAAGCTTTCTTT.

The genes are TRBV7-6 and TRBJ2-1, with 14 bases matching TRBD2. The CDR3 has 15 residues. Trimming took 5 bases from V and 7 from J; bases not matched to a gene: 4. From germline, CDR1 is SGHVS and CDR2 FNYEAQ. CDR3 DNA: TGTGCCAGCAGCAAGGGACTAGCGGGGGTAAATGAGCAGTTCTTC. Translation gives CASSKGLAGVNEQFF.